This T cell receptor beta chain was obtained from a study of CXCR3-negative and CXCR3-positive naive CD8 T cells. Study information: Around 130 million TRB reads were obtained overall (about 1.5 +/- 0.3 million per library).

CDR3 length equals 13 residues. Germline V gene data show CDR1 as DFQATT and CDR2 as SNEGSKA (reference sequence). Researchers reported sorting every CD8+ T cell subset in triplicate, under 350,000 cells per sort. To note about this clonotype: Antigen specificity is unknown.

In preparing the TRB cDNA libraries, 5' RACE with UMI labels was used. Following a re-call of the 5' RACE reads, TCRdb has one entry per CDR3 protein and lacks DNA. Recorded here are about 150,000 distinct CDR3 sequences; the top ten clones represent approximately 0.5%. Findings of the study overall: CXCR3-positive naive cells carried more hydrophobic TRB CDR3s than CXCR3-negative naive cells did. Once cells were cryopreserved, CXCR3 expression went down partly, and most assays used fresh PBMCs.

The receptor was isolated from a human donor in good health. Some clones in this sample may be carry-over from other donors' samples. Sequences were obtained from naive CXCR3+ CD8+ T cells from blood. Stated subset: CD45RO-CCR7+CD27+CD95- naive CD8+ T cells expressing CXCR3 (TNR3+). The chain recombines TRBV20-1 with TRBJ2-3; TCRdb indicates TRBD1, and absent DNA this call remains unverified. CDR3: CSATTGDTDTQYF.